The T cell receptor beta chain described here comes from a study of T cell responses to AZD1222 COVID-19 vaccine (dated by TCRdb to about 2021). As for the study more broadly: Because spike-specific TCR depth and breadth did not differ between the two schedules, AZD1222 recipients who got a second dose at roughly 4 weeks were pooled with those who got a second dose at roughly 12 weeks. A total of about 230 trial participants underwent TCR sequencing, of whom 207 received two doses of AZD1222 and about 26 received two doses of the MenACWY control vaccine. Trial participants were enrolled by age into subgroups of 18-55, 56-69 and 70-plus years, and approximately 150, 30 and 60 TCR-sequenced participants, respectively, were included in these subgroups. General conclusions and limits of the study: After two AZD1222 doses, spike-specific TCR breadth and depth were significantly higher than at day 0 and than in MenACWY recipients. Conclusions about previously exposed vaccinees are limited, since just 6 or 7 AZD1222 recipients were seropositive for SARS-CoV-2 at baseline. Because no samples from the day 14 peak response were available, repertoires could be characterized only after the peak T cell response. Participants were mostly white British and included more females than males, and it was suggested by the authors that clonal diversity may have been underestimated. Vaccine-associated CD4 TCRs spanned the whole spike protein, with dominant responses in regions 160-218 and 743-854. Reportedly, almost half of the unique spike-specific TCRs recognized epitopes lying outside the regions that are mutated in the B.1.351 and B.1.1.7 variants. The 56-69-year group was small, and its depth increase did not reach significance, likely because of low power.

In the paper's terms, the time point label means: baseline before first vaccination. The vaccinee samples were drawn from two UK trials, COV001 and COV002, one of which was a single-blind randomized controlled phase 2/3 trial testing AZD1222 (ChAdOx1 nCoV-19) in healthy adults. For TCRbeta chain sequencing, PBMC samples from trial participants were taken at day 0 and at day 28 after the second dose. Only one count was recorded for this clone. Its target antigen remains unknown. Base quality data are lacking; no much larger clone is found one base away. From the germline V gene, CDR1 is SGHDT and CDR2 is YYEEEE. From cysteine to phenylalanine, the CDR3 is 15 amino acids long. The kept DNA is CDR3 alone, 45 bases in frame from the first base. Relative to germline, V is missing 4 bases and J is missing 5 bases, with 7 bases of the junction outside any gene match. The CDR3 regions of human TCRbeta chains were analyzed by immunosequencing. Per the original workflow: Repertoire TCRs were matched against a reference library of SARS-CoV-2-specific TCRs generated with the MIRA antigen-specificity platform. Breadth meant the fraction of unique TCRs that were SARS-CoV-2-associated, whereas depth meant the fraction of total T cells that were SARS-CoV-2-associated. Using the MIRA data, every spike-specific TCR was mapped to the spike region that the TCR reacted to and assigned to either a CD4 or a CD8 class. Log10-transformed breadth and depth values were compared by one-way ANOVA with Sidak's multiple comparisons tests. TCRdb stores this immuneACCESS table with in-frame sequences only. Part of the clones is absent; in the studies checked, under half of the shortfall reflects unresolved V genes, and no reason is known for the rest. The V and J calls and clone size come from that table; D and trimming were worked out from the DNA. This sample is represented by roughly 100,000 clones; 82% of them were singletons. Together, the top ten hold about 5% of the sample.

Here the sequenced sample was peripheral blood, taken on day 0 of AZD1222 vaccination. The rearrangement joined TRBV5-6 to TRBJ1-1; 11 junctional bases match TRBD1. The origin of this receptor is an adult in good health. Here the CDR3 is given as CASSRDRGVGTEAFF. The nucleotide sequence reads as follows: TGTGCCAGCAGCAGGGACAGGGGGGTGGGGACTGAAGCTTTCTTT.